These T cell receptor beta chains were read from a single sample in a study of beta chain features in type 1 diabetes. Using immunoSEQ multiplex PCR, the repertoire was profiled, and TCRdb retains in-frame clones only, with some absent. The repertoire holds 430,000 or so clones, about an eighth seen once, with over 0.04% in the top ten. Source material: naive CD4+ T cells from blood. These receptors were collected from a woman aged 18-29 years in good health. CDR3s include the opening cysteine and the closing phenylalanine or tryptophan. D genes are given only for firm matches.

cdr3_aa d_call v_call
CSVGWTRREQYF TRBD2 TRBV29-1
CASAYGGRGLAKNIQYF . TRBV27
CASSVAPRGGSTEAFF . TRBV9
CATSREPGQGATKQYF TRBD1 TRBV15
CASSLFGQRNTIYF . TRBV5-4
CAISESDAVNPEAFF . TRBV10-3
CSALAGDPYEQYF TRBD2 TRBV29-1
CASSVPRQGYTEAFF TRBD1 TRBV5-4
CSVVGGSYNEQFF . TRBV29-1
CASSSPNQPQHF . TRBV7-2
CASGMGQGIGTIYF TRBD1 TRBV27
CASSRRPSSQETQYF . TRBV19
CASSLRMLGRQETQYF . TRBV7-2
CASSVGLASYNEQFF TRBD2 TRBV9
CSVITGNQPQHF . TRBV29-1
CASSRYGGTETQYF . TRBV5-1
CASRRASGITDTQYF TRBD2 TRBV6-5
CASSRRTASSGADTQYF . TRBV4-3
CASSNRLAVQYF TRBD2 TRBV6-5
CASSPRTGNNEQFF TRBD1 TRBV27
CASSFDRATYEQYF TRBD1 TRBV7-2
CSAPAGYEQYF . TRBV20-1
CASSLKAGGRLEQFF TRBD2 TRBV7-3
CASTRLGRFYEQYF . TRBV7-2
CASSPDGAIYEQYF . TRBV7-2
CSVDGSSYNEQFF . TRBV29-1
CASRERTGVVADTQYF . TRBV4-3
CASSSMAGATEAFF . TRBV7-3
CSVYYLGQGLYEQYF TRBD1 TRBV29-1
CAGGIRVLGTDTQYF . TRBV7-9
CASSRDRESDGYTF TRBD1 TRBV2
CASSSPGLRETQYF TRBD2 TRBV28